This entry features one TCR beta chain sequence. This record comes from a study of CD8 T cells in Susac syndrome. TCR beta sequencing was performed on blood CD8+ and CD4+ T cells. TEMRA cells were FACS-enriched, with CD8+ and CD4+ T cells isolated negatively. A quantity of about 0.45 to 1 ug RNA underwent reverse transcription using random hexamers. The amplification used immunoSEQ multiplex PCR on TCR beta CDR3; it spanned 54 Vbeta and 13 Jbeta. TCRdb re-analysed the immunoSEQ multiplex PCR reads in MiXCR, keeping a single row per CDR3 protein. The table records 100,000 to 150,000 distinct CDR3 sequences, over 85% of them present only once. Trimming cost V 4 bases and J 5 bases; bases outside gene matches: 9. Germline V gene sequence: CDR1 GTSNPN, CDR2 SVGIG (reference sequence). The CDR3 is 14 residues long.

The chain links TRBV30 to TRBJ1-2, with 8 bases lining up with TRBD1. The origin of this receptor is a human donor in good health. Sequencing was done on a sample of CD4+ T cells from PBMCs. CDR3: CAWTPGQAGYGYTF. The CDR3 region has the DNA TGTGCCTGGACCCCGGGACAGGCGGGGTATGGCTACACCTTC.